A single sample gave rise to the 27 T cell receptor beta chains below, sequenced in a study of shared clonotypes between healthy human individuals. Generated by immunoSEQ multiplex PCR, the TCRdb table keeps only in-frame clones and is missing some. In the table there are 1,500,000 or so clones, approximately 97% of which are singletons. Specimen: naive CD4+ T cells sorted from blood. The subset here: CD45RA+ positively selected. Receptors originate from a man aged 30 to 45 in good health.

This rearrangement joins TRBV7-3 to TRBJ2-2; 9 positions match TRBD1. CDR3 length: 19 amino acids. Germline assignment: CDR1 SGHTA and CDR2 FQGTGA. V shed 1 base, J shed 0 bases, and the junction held 9 bases outside the gene matches. This chain's CDR3 is CASSLITLTGGANTGELFF. The CDR3 DNA follows: TGTGCCAGCAGCTTAATTACTCTCACAGGGGGCGCGAACACCGGGGAGCTGTTTTTT.

The chain carries TRBV7-7 and TRBJ2-5, with 10 bases that match TRBD2. V shed 5 bases, J shed 1 base, and the junction held 4 bases outside the gene matches. The CDR3 spans 15 residues. The V gene's germline CDR1 is SSHAT and CDR2 FNYEAQ (reference sequence). The CDR3 here is CASSQREGIQETQYF. CDR3 sequence (DNA): TGTGCCAGCAGCCAGCGGGAGGGCATCCAAGAGACCCAGTACTTC.

The chain has TRBV6-6 and TRBJ2-1, with 9 bases that match TRBD2. The CDR3 covers 15 residues. Trimming removed 0 bases from V and 7 bases from J; junction bases left unmatched: 4. From germline, CDR1 is MNHNY and CDR2 SVGAGI (reference sequence). The CDR3 nucleotides read TGTGCCAGCAGTTACTCGGGACTAGCAGTGAATGAGCAGTTCTTC. Amino acids: CASSYSGLAVNEQFF.

The chain links TRBV5-1 to TRBJ1-2; D not certain. V shed 0 bases and J shed 8 bases, with 11 bases lying between them. CDR3 size: 13 residues. Germline loops: CDR1 SGHRS, CDR2 YFSETQ. Here the CDR3 DNA reads TGCGCCAGCAGCTTGGTCCTTGGGGAGGGCTACACCTTC. Its protein product is CASSLVLGEGYTF.

The sample holds one count of this clone. This chain links TRBV9 with TRBJ2-5; 7 nucleotides match TRBD1. The ends lost 3 bases at V and 2 bases at J; junction bases unmatched: 1. Germline V gives CDR1 SGDLS, CDR2 YYNGEE. The CDR3 covers 13 residues. CDR3 bases: TGTGCCAGCAGCGACAGGGGTCAAGAGACCCAGTACTTC. Its translation is CASSDRGQETQYF.

The V and J genes are TRBV28 and TRBJ2-6; a weak D match, TRBD1 (5 bases). CDR1 and CDR2 from the germline V gene are MDHEN and SYDVKM. This CDR3 contains 18 residues. V was clipped by 2 bases and J by 0 bases, with 14 bases between them. CDR3: CASSLVPKGISGANVLTF. CDR3 sequence (DNA): TGTGCCAGCAGTTTAGTTCCCAAGGGGATCTCTGGGGCCAACGTCCTGACTTTC.

The chain is built from TRBV29-1 and TRBJ2-1, with a possible D match to TRBD1 (5 bases). V dropped 7 bases and J dropped 6 bases, with 22 bases sitting between them. Germline CDR1 and CDR2: SQVTM and ANQGSEA. This CDR3 is built from 15 residues. This CDR3 reads CSGQAARAPGNEQFF. The CDR3 DNA reads TGCAGCGGTCAGGCCGCCAGGGCGCCGGGCAATGAGCAGTTCTTC.

The gene calls are TRBV4-1 and TRBJ1-1, with a tentative D call TRBD1 (5 bases). Looked up from germline, CDR1 is MGHRA and CDR2 is YSYEKL. The V gene lost 4 bases and the J gene lost 4 bases, with 16 bases spanning the gap. The CDR3 totals 15 residues. The CDR3 is CASSRSGLGLTEAFF. CDR3 nucleotides: TGCGCCAGCAGCCGAAGTGGGTTGGGGCTCACTGAAGCTTTCTTT.

V and J are TRBV29-1 and TRBJ1-2, with a weak D call TRBD1 (6 bases). The CDR3 has 12 residues. CDR1 SQVTM and CDR2 ANQGSEA come from the germline V gene. V shed 2 bases and J shed 2 bases, with 6 bases lying between them. The CDR3 sequence: CSVEQGNYGYTF. As DNA, the CDR3 is TGCAGCGTTGAACAGGGGAACTATGGCTACACCTTC. Combining the CDR3 with reference TRBV29-1 and TRBJ1-2 gives the whole variable domain SAVISQKPSRDICQRGTSLTIQCQVDSQVTMMFWYRQQPGQSLTLIATANQGSEATYESGFVIDKFPISRPNLTFSTLTVSNMSPEDSSIYLCSVEQGNYGYTFGSGTRLTVV.

The CDR3 nucleotides read TGCAGCGCGGAAACTAGCGGGATATACAATGAGCAGTTCTTC. Protein: CSAETSGIYNEQFF. V and J are TRBV29-1 and TRBJ2-1, with 10 bases fitting TRBD2. The CDR3 extends over 14 amino acids. From germline, CDR1 is SQVTM and CDR2 ANQGSEA. J lost 4 bases, V lost 7 bases, and 7 bases had no gene match.

CDR3: CASSPWTGEGEQFF. CDR3 in DNA: TGTGCCAGCAGCCCGTGGACAGGGGAAGGTGAGCAGTTCTTC. The gene calls are TRBV7-2 and TRBJ2-1; TRBD1 agrees at 9 bases. Losses at the gene ends were 5 bases for V and 9 bases for J; bases not matched to a gene: 8. Germline CDR1 is SGHTA and CDR2 is FQGNSA. CDR3 length equals 14 residues.

The chain uses TRBV6-5 and TRBJ2-3; TRBD2 is a possible D gene (5 bases). Trimming cost V 7 bases and J 4 bases, with 15 bases left between them. This CDR3 has 14 amino acids. Germline assignment: CDR1 MNHEY and CDR2 SVGAGI. CDR3 sequence: CASTPGGSPDTQYF. CDR3 bases: TGTGCCAGCACCCCGGGTGGGAGCCCAGATACGCAGTATTTT.

This chain links TRBV4-1 with TRBJ2-7; possibly TRBD2 for D (5 bases). The germline CDR1 and CDR2 sequences are MGHRA and YSYEKL. CDR3 length: 15 amino acids. V shed 0 bases and J shed 2 bases, with 11 bases lying between them. CDR3 sequence: CASSQDSGRTYEQYF. The DNA of the CDR3 is TGCGCCAGCAGCCAAGATTCGGGAAGAACCTACGAGCAGTACTTC.

The chain employs TRBV9 and TRBJ2-1; possible D gene TRBD1, 6 bases. The CDR3 has 19 amino acids. V lost 0 bases to trimming and J lost 0 bases, with 19 bases between them. Germline values: CDR1 SGDLS, CDR2 YYNGEE. The chain's CDR3 is CASSVAPTRGSGSYNEQFF. CDR3 nucleotide sequence: TGTGCCAGCAGCGTAGCGCCCACGAGGGGGTCCGGCTCCTACAATGAGCAGTTCTTC.

A single count supports this clone. The chain couples TRBV6-5 to TRBJ2-7, with D possibly being TRBD2 (6 bases). CDR1 is MNHEY and CDR2 is SVGAGI in the germline V gene. With 2 bases removed from V and 7 bases from J, the gap between germline ends came to 9 bases. The CDR3 runs 12 residues. The CDR3 spells CASSYAGREQYF. The CDR3 bases are TGTGCCAGCAGTTACGCAGGGAGGGAGCAGTACTTC.

The chain joins TRBV18 to TRBJ2-3; 7 bases fit TRBD2. Germline trimming cut 8 bases from V and 3 bases from J; bases unmatched to any gene: 8. Germline lookup yields CDR1 KGHSH and CDR2 LQKENI. The CDR3 totals 14 residues. CDR3 DNA: TGTGCCAGCCCCAGCGGGAAGGGGACAGATACGCAGTATTTT. It specifies CASPSGKGTDTQYF.

In nucleotides, the CDR3 is TGCGCCAGCAGCCCGTCTGTGACAGCTGTTTCGGATACGCAGTATTTT. Protein: CASSPSVTAVSDTQYF. This chain connects TRBV5-1 to TRBJ2-3, with TRBD1 as a possible D gene (5 bases). Germline V gene data show CDR1 as SGHRS and CDR2 as YFSETQ. Trimming stripped 4 bases from V and 6 bases from J, with 21 bases between. The CDR3 totals 16 residues. Full variable domain (remainder filled in from reference TRBV5-1 and TRBJ2-3): KAGVTQTPRYLIKTRGQQVTLSCSPISGHRSVSWYQQTPGQGLQFLFEYFSETQRNKGNFPGRFSGRQFSNSRSEMNVSTLELGDSALYLCASSPSVTAVSDTQYFGPGTRLTVL.

The chain has TRBV6-1 and TRBJ2-5; D possibly uses TRBD1 or TRBD2 (6 bases each). V lost 10 bases and J 4 bases, leaving 16 bases between the germline ends. CDR1 MNHNS and CDR2 SASEGT come from the germline V gene. This CDR3 has 13 amino acids. CDR3 DNA sequence: TGTGCCACGGTGGGGGGCGGGCGAGAGACCCAGTACTTC. This gives the protein CATVGGGRETQYF.

The chain combines TRBV5-1 with TRBJ2-1; D ambiguous. The V end lost 4 bases, the J end lost 2 bases, and 7 bases lay between the germline ends. The germline V gene encodes CDR1 SGHRS and CDR2 YFSETQ. The CDR3 runs to 13 residues. The CDR3 nucleotides read TGCGCCAGCAGCCCCGTAACCTACAATGAGCAGTTCTTC. Translation: CASSPVTYNEQFF.

The V and J genes are TRBV5-8 and TRBJ1-3, with D possibly TRBD1 on 6 matching bases. The V end lost 4 bases, the J end lost 0 bases, and 14 bases lay between the germline ends. Germline V gene sequence: CDR1 SGHTS, CDR2 YDEGEE. CDR3 length equals 16 residues. The CDR3, as DNA: TGTGCCAGCAGCACCCGACAGGAGTTCTCTGGAAACACCATATATTTT. Translating it yields CASSTRQEFSGNTIYF.

This clone has only one observation. The rearrangement links TRBV6-1 to TRBJ2-5, with D tentatively TRBD1 (5 bases). The CDR3 is made up of 14 amino acids. The germline V gene has CDR1 MNHNS and CDR2 SASEGT. Trimming removed 6 bases from V and 5 bases from J, with 16 bases in between. The DNA of the CDR3 is TGTGCCAGCAGAGCAGGGCCTTGGCAGGAGACCCAGTACTTC. Its protein product is CASRAGPWQETQYF.

The rearrangement joins TRBV6-5 to TRBJ2-1; 7 bases are a match to TRBD1. Germline loops: CDR1 MNHEY, CDR2 SVGAGI. V trimming: 5 bases; J trimming: 9 bases; junction bases outside the gene matches: 10. The length of the CDR3 is 14 residues. The CDR3 nucleotides are TGTGCCAGCAGTACCCGACAGGGAAGTGTTGAGCAGTTCTTC. Its protein is CASSTRQGSVEQFF.

The genes are TRBV11-3 and TRBJ2-5, with D possibly TRBD1 on 5 matching bases. Trimming removed 5 bases from V and 4 bases from J, with 8 bases in between. The germline V gene has CDR1 SGHNT and CDR2 YENEEA. This CDR3 region has 12 residues. The CDR3 protein is CASSPTGETQYF. DNA for the CDR3: TGTGCCAGCAGCCCCACAGGAGAGACCCAGTACTTC.

The rearrangement links TRBV5-1 to TRBJ2-1, with D tentatively TRBD2 (5 bases). CDR1 and CDR2 (germline): SGHRS, YFSETQ. V dropped 2 bases and J dropped 0 bases, with 15 bases sitting between them. This CDR3 is 17 amino acids long. CDR3 coding DNA: TGCGCCAGCAGCTTAATTATGGACTCTAGCTCCTACAATGAGCAGTTCTTC. This encodes CASSLIMDSSSYNEQFF.

The chain joins TRBV2 to TRBJ2-5, with 14 bases fitting TRBD2. The germline V gene encodes CDR1 SNHLY and CDR2 FYNNEI. There are 19 residues in the CDR3. Unmatched junction bases numbered 15, after V lost 7 bases and J lost 2 bases. This CDR3 reads CASTRLRTRLAGGQETQYF. The CDR3 DNA reads as TGTGCCAGCACCCGACTCCGGACAAGACTAGCGGGAGGGCAAGAGACCCAGTACTTC.

This chain uses TRBV9 with TRBJ2-5, with unresolved D. The CDR3 is 14 residues long. Germline CDR1 SGDLS, CDR2 YYNGEE. V was clipped by 4 bases and J by 3 bases, with 13 bases between them. The CDR3 reads CASSSRVHEETQYF. CDR3 bases: TGTGCCAGCAGCTCCCGGGTCCACGAAGAGACCCAGTACTTC.

This clone occurred once. The V and J genes are TRBV5-8 and TRBJ1-4; no definite D call. CDR3 length: 17 amino acids. Germline CDR1 is SGHTS and CDR2 is YDEGEE. The germline V and J ends were trimmed by 1 base and 0 bases, with 13 bases remaining between them. Written as DNA, the CDR3 is TGTGCCAGCAGCTTGCTGGGGTTAGTCTCAACTAATGAAAAACTGTTTTTT. Translation gives CASSLLGLVSTNEKLFF.